The 27 T cell receptor beta chains in this list originate from one sample, sequenced in a study of blood T cell repertoires in COVID-19. Data came from immunoSEQ multiplex PCR; TCRdb stores just in-frame clones and leaves some out. The sample shows some 190,000 clones, 82% of them seen only once. The sample consisted of peripheral blood. These receptors all come from an elderly woman with active or convalescent COVID-19.

This clone turned up a few times. The chain recombines TRBV2 with TRBJ1-1, with D hard to call. This CDR3 region has 13 residues. Germline lookup yields CDR1 SNHLY and CDR2 FYNNEI. Trimming removed 6 bases at V and 1 base at J, with 9 bases between. CDR3 nucleotides: TGTGCCAGCAGCGTGGCCAAGAACACTGAAGCTTTCTTT. It codes for CASSVAKNTEAFF.

The V gene is TRBV21-1, the J gene TRBJ2-7; the D segment call TRBD1 is taken from the table without a DNA check. TRBV21-1 represents a pseudogene. This CDR3 is built from 16 residues. The CDR3: CASSTGHSSSPYEQYF. The CDR3, as DNA: TGTGCCAGCAGCACAGGACACAGCAGCTCTCCCTACGAGCAGTACTTC.

The gene calls are TRBV29-1 and TRBJ1-6, with 11 bases aligning to TRBD1. After removal of 6 bases from V and 7 bases from J, the junction contained 5 bases not matched to a gene. The CDR3 totals 14 residues. Per germline, CDR1 SQVTM and CDR2 ANQGSEA. The CDR3 protein is CSVPGTGGNSPLHF. The CDR3 DNA sequence: TGCAGCGTCCCCGGGACAGGGGGGAATTCACCCCTCCACTTT. The whole variable domain, remainder taken from reference TRBV29-1 and TRBJ1-6, is SAVISQKPSRDICQRGTSLTIQCQVDSQVTMMFWYRQQPGQSLTLIATANQGSEATYESGFVIDKFPISRPNLTFSTLTVSNMSPEDSSIYLCSVPGTGGNSPLHFGNGTRLTVT.

This chain uses TRBV2 with TRBJ2-2; D is unresolved. This CDR3 contains 15 residues. Germline CDR1 is SNHLY and CDR2 is FYNNEI. The V and J ends lost 1 base and 4 bases respectively, with 10 bases between them. DNA for the CDR3: TGTGCCAGCAGTGAAGGGCCCCGCTCCACCGGGGAGCTGTTTTTT. It encodes CASSEGPRSTGELFF.

CDR3: CASSLEADRTGETQYF. CDR3 DNA sequence: TGTGCCAGCAGCTTAGAGGCAGACAGGACAGGGGAGACCCAGTACTTC. The chain has TRBV7-8 and TRBJ2-5; 8 bases agree with TRBD1. Losses at the gene ends were 1 base for V and 5 bases for J; bases not matched to a gene: 9. The CDR3 consists of 16 residues. Looked up from germline, CDR1 is SGHVS and CDR2 is FQNEAQ.

V usage is TRBV4-1 and J usage is TRBJ2-1, with D possibly matching TRBD1 (5 bases). This CDR3 comprises 15 residues. Germline V CDR1 and CDR2: MGHRA, YSYEKL. V was cut by 4 bases and J by 7 bases, with 17 bases left in between. In DNA, the CDR3 is TGCGCCAGCAGCCCCGGCCAGGGTTTATATAATGAGCAGTTCTTC. Translating it yields CASSPGQGLYNEQFF.

This clone was recorded a few times. The same CDR3 is also encoded by other DNA sequences in this sample. The V and J genes are TRBV7-2 and TRBJ2-1, with TRBD2 matching over 9 bases. Germline CDR1 SGHTA, CDR2 FQGNSA. V shed 1 base and J 6 bases; nucleotides not matched to a gene: 7. The CDR3 contains 16 residues. The CDR3: CASSLVRGRALNEQFF. The CDR3 nucleotides are TGTGCCAGCAGCTTAGTTCGCGGGAGGGCCCTCAATGAGCAGTTCTTC.

The chain's CDR3 is CATSDRGQGGDTGELFF. The DNA of the CDR3 is TGTGCCACCAGTGACCGCGGACAGGGGGGTGACACCGGGGAGCTGTTTTTT. The genes are TRBV24-1 and TRBJ2-2; 10 bases agree with TRBD1. Germline lookup yields CDR1 KGHDR and CDR2 SFDVKD. This CDR3 region has 17 residues. Trimming at V came to 4 bases and at J to 3 bases, leaving 7 bases not matched to a gene.

V and J are TRBV2 and TRBJ2-5; 10 bases match TRBD1. In germline, CDR1 is SNHLY, CDR2 FYNNEI. The CDR3 contains 14 residues. V was pared by 6 bases and J by 7 bases, with 8 bases of the junction left unmatched. The CDR3 bases are TGTGCCAGCAGCCCGGACAGGGGGATTTTGACCCAGTACTTC. As protein: CASSPDRGILTQYF.

The chain couples TRBV28 to TRBJ1-2, with a possible D match to TRBD1 (5 bases). The CDR3 has 13 amino acids. From germline, CDR1 is MDHEN and CDR2 SYDVKM. Trimming stripped 7 bases from V and 11 bases from J, with 20 bases between. CDR3 in amino acids: CASTTARQRRYTF. In DNA, the CDR3 is TGTGCCAGCACCACCGCTAGACAGCGAAGGTACACCTTC.

J is TRBJ1-4 and V is TRBV6-5; weak D call: TRBD1 (6 bases). With 2 bases removed from V and 0 bases from J, the gap between germline ends came to 7 bases. Looked up from germline, CDR1 is MNHEY and CDR2 is SVGAGI. This CDR3 spans 15 amino acids. CDR3 amino acids: CASSYGQTTNEKLFF. The CDR3 region has the DNA TGTGCCAGCAGTTACGGACAGACAACTAATGAAAAACTGTTTTTT.

This chain links TRBV19 with TRBJ1-5, with a tentative D call TRBD1 (5 bases). V gave up 3 bases and J gave up 7 bases, with 13 bases separating them. The CDR3 has 14 residues. The germline CDR1 and CDR2 sequences are LNHDA and SQIVND (reference sequence). The CDR3 DNA sequence: TGTGCCAGTAGTATTGGGAGGGGCCCACAGCCCCAGCATTTT. This codes for CASSIGRGPQPQHF.

V is TRBV2 and J is TRBJ2-7, with D possibly being TRBD1 (5 bases). There are 12 residues in the CDR3. Germline lookup yields CDR1 SNHLY and CDR2 FYNNEI. Between the trimmed V and J ends, which lost 6 bases and 4 bases, there was a span of 10 bases. CDR3 coding DNA: TGTGCCAGCAGGGATGACAGTTACGAGCAGTACTTC. Its translation is CASRDDSYEQYF.

This chain uses TRBV13 with TRBJ2-2, with 8 bases identical to TRBD2. V lost 5 bases, J lost 1 base, and 6 bases stayed unmatched. The length of the CDR3 is 16 residues. Germline CDR1 is PRHDT and CDR2 is FYEKMQ (reference sequence). The CDR3 DNA reads as TGTGCCAGCAGCCTCCGTGCGGGGGGGAACACCGGGGAGCTGTTTTTT. Translating gives CASSLRAGGNTGELFF. Using reference TRBV13 and TRBJ2-2 for the parts outside the CDR3, the full variable domain is AAGVIQSPRHLIKEKRETATLKCYPIPRHDTVYWYQQGPGQDPQFLISFYEKMQSDKGSIPDRFSAQQFSDYHSELNMSSLELGDSALYFCASSLRAGGNTGELFFGEGSRLTVL.

The genes are TRBV11-1 and TRBJ2-2, with 8 bases identical to TRBD1. Germline lookup yields CDR1 SGHAT and CDR2 FQDESV (reference sequence). CDR3 size: 16 residues. With V trimmed by 5 bases and J by 8 bases, 13 bases remained unmatched. CDR3 nucleotide sequence: TGTGCCAGCAGCGCCGGACAGGGACCCCTTAGGGGGGAGCTGTTTTTT. It translates to CASSAGQGPLRGELFF.

V and J are TRBV19 and TRBJ1-3, with D uncertain. V shed 10 bases and J shed 0 bases, with 13 bases lying between them. The CDR3 has 14 residues. CDR1 is LNHDA and CDR2 is SQIVND in the germline V gene (reference sequence). CDR3 sequence: CATRPGSSGNTIYF. The CDR3 DNA reads TGTGCCACCAGACCAGGTTCCTCTGGAAACACCATATATTTT.

As concerns this clone: A junction boundary mismatches the germline segment, possibly from a read error. CDR3 coding DNA: TGTGCCAATAGTATAGGGGGGCCGGCAGAGATATTTTTCTATGGCTACACCTTC. Its protein is CANSIGGPAEIFFYGYTF. The rearrangement uses TRBV19 and TRBJ1-2, with D possibly being TRBD1 (6 bases). Germline V gene sequence: CDR1 LNHDA, CDR2 SQIVND (reference sequence). The CDR3 runs to 18 residues.

CDR3 sequence: CASSSRGPNYEQYF. Here the CDR3 DNA reads TGTGCCAGCAGCTCCAGGGGGCCCAACTACGAGCAGTACTTC. This rearrangement joins TRBV7-8 to TRBJ2-7, with 8 bases fitting TRBD1. Germline CDR1 and CDR2: SGHVS and FQNEAQ. The V and J ends lost 4 bases and 3 bases, in that order; junction bases with no gene match: 5. This CDR3 spans 14 amino acids.

V and J are TRBV7-2 and TRBJ2-3, with TRBD2 matching 8 bases. CDR3 length: 16 amino acids. Germline lookup yields CDR1 SGHTA and CDR2 FQGNSA. The V gene end was trimmed by 1 base and the J gene end by 3 bases; junction bases not matched to a gene: 6. This chain's CDR3 is CASSLGTGLGTDTQYF. For the CDR3, the DNA is TGTGCCAGCAGCTTAGGGACGGGACTAGGGACAGATACGCAGTATTTT.

The gene calls are TRBV7-9 and TRBJ2-6, with TRBD2 matching over 12 bases. Germline-derived CDR1 and CDR2 are SEHNR and FQNEAQ (reference sequence). The J segment lost 1 base and the V segment lost 3 bases, leaving 4 bases of the junction unmatched. CDR3 length equals 18 residues. The CDR3 spells CASSFPSGRGSGANVLTF. The CDR3 nucleotides are TGTGCCAGCAGCTTTCCTAGCGGGAGGGGATCTGGGGCCAACGTCCTGACTTTC.

The chain employs TRBV5-1 and TRBJ1-2, with TRBD1 as a possible D gene (5 bases). CDR1 is SGHRS, CDR2 YFSETQ, per germline. Trimming shortened V by 4 bases and J by 6 bases, and 16 bases separated the two germline ends. This CDR3 comprises 14 residues. The CDR3: CASSLGQRANGYTF. The CDR3 bases are TGCGCCAGCAGCCTGGGGCAGCGAGCGAATGGCTACACCTTC. The whole variable domain, remainder taken from reference TRBV5-1 and TRBJ1-2, is KAGVTQTPRYLIKTRGQQVTLSCSPISGHRSVSWYQQTPGQGLQFLFEYFSETQRNKGNFPGRFSGRQFSNSRSEMNVSTLELGDSALYLCASSLGQRANGYTFGSGTRLTVV.

The CDR3, as DNA: TGTGCCAGCAGCCCCTACCTTAAGATGCATGAGCAGTTCTTC. Protein: CASSPYLKMHEQFF. The rearrangement links TRBV11-2 to TRBJ2-1; D is uncertain. CDR3 length: 14 amino acids. V was clipped by 5 bases and J by 8 bases, with 16 bases between them. Germline V gene sequence: CDR1 SGHAT, CDR2 FQNNGV.

J is TRBJ1-4 and V is TRBV14; maybe TRBD1 (6 bases). The CDR3 length is 15 residues. V lost 2 bases and J 13 bases, leaving 20 bases between the germline ends. Germline V gene sequence: CDR1 SGHDN, CDR2 FVKESK. The CDR3 nucleotides are TGTGCCAGCAGCCAACGAGGACAGCCGCCGGGAAGACTGTTTTTT. Protein product: CASSQRGQPPGRLFF.

A single count supports this clone. The chain uses TRBV5-1 and TRBJ2-2; D is perhaps TRBD2 (6 bases). The CDR3 covers 15 residues. Germline loops: CDR1 SGHRS, CDR2 YFSETQ. The V gene lost 0 bases and the J gene lost 6 bases, with 12 bases spanning the gap. In nucleotides, the CDR3 is TGCGCCAGCAGCTTGGTTTCTGGGGACTCCGGGGAGCTGTTTTTT. Translating it yields CASSLVSGDSGELFF.

J is TRBJ2-1 and V is TRBV15, with 7 bases that match TRBD2. V was pared by 2 bases and J by 2 bases, with 6 bases of the junction left unmatched. This CDR3 is built from 16 residues. Per germline, CDR1 LNHNV and CDR2 YYDKDF (reference sequence). CDR3 DNA sequence: TGTGCCACCAGCAGACACCGGACTAGTGCCTACAATGAGCAGTTCTTC. Amino acid sequence: CATSRHRTSAYNEQFF.

Sample share makes this clone medium-sized. This chain connects TRBV7-6 to TRBJ2-7; D is unresolved. This CDR3 spans 16 amino acids. V lost 1 base and J 2 bases, leaving 15 bases between the germline ends. CDR1 is SGHVS and CDR2 is FNYEAQ in the germline V gene. The CDR3 DNA reads as TGTGCCAGCAGCTTAGGTCCTGGCGGCACCCCCTACGAGCAGTACTTC. Translation gives CASSLGPGGTPYEQYF.

The V gene is TRBV6-6, the J gene TRBJ2-2, with 7 bases aligning to TRBD2. J was trimmed by 4 bases and V by 2 bases; bases with no gene match: 4. Germline V gene sequence: CDR1 MNHNY, CDR2 SVGAGI (reference sequence). The CDR3 is 15 residues long. Here the CDR3 reads CASSYEGGSTGELFF. CDR3 in DNA: TGTGCCAGCAGTTACGAGGGAGGGAGCACCGGGGAGCTGTTTTTT.